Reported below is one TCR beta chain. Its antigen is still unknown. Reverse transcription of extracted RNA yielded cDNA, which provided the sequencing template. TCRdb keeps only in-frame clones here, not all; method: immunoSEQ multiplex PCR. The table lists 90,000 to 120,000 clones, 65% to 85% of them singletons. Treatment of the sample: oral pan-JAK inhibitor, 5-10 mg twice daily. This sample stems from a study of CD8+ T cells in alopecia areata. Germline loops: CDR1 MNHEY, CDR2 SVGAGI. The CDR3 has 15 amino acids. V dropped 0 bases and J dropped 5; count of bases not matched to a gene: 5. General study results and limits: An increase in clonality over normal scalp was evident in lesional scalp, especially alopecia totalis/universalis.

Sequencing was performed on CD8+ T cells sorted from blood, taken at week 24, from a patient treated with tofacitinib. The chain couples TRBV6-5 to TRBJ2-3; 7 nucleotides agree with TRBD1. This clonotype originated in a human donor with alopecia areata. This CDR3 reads CASSYSGQAGDTQYF. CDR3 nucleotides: TGTGCCAGCAGTTACTCAGGACAGGCTGGAGATACGCAGTATTTT.